This entry concerns a single TCR beta chain. These data belong to a study of blood T cell repertoires in COVID-19. At the level of the study: Sites in the United States, Italy and Spain provided acute and convalescent COVID-19 samples. T cells, B-cell-depleted T cells, or PBMCs provided the cDNA or gDNA that served as material.

CDR1 and CDR2 from the germline V gene are SQVTM and ANQGSEA. This CDR3 is built from 15 residues. After removal of 4 bases from V and 4 bases from J, the junction contained 9 bases not matched to a gene. Only in-frame clones appear in the TCRdb table, and some are missing; sequencing was by immunoSEQ multiplex PCR. The sample contains about 59,000 clones, roughly nine tenths of which appear only once. This TCR was recovered from a human donor in a cohort sampled during active COVID-19. This chain connects TRBV29-1 to TRBJ2-2, with 7 bases fitting TRBD2. Source material: peripheral blood. CDR3 loop: CSVVDWGRGTGELFF. In DNA, the CDR3 is TGCAGCGTTGTGGATTGGGGGAGGGGCACCGGGGAGCTGTTTTTT.